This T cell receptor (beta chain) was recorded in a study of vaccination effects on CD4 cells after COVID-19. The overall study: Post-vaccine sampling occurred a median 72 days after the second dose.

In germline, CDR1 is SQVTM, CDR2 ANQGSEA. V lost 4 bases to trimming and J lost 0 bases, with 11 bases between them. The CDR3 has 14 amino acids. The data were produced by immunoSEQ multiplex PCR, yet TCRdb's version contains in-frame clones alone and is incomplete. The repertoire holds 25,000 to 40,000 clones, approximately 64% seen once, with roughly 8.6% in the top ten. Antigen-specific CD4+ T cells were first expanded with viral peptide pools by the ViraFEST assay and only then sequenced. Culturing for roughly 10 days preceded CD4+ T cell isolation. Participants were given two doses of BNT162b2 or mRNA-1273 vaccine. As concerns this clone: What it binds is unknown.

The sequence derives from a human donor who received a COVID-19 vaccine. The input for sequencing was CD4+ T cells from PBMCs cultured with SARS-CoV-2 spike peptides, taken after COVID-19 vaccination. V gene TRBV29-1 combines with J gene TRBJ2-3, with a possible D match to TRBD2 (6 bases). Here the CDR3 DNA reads TGCAGCGTTGGGAGCGGGTCTAGCACAGATACGCAGTATTTT. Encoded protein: CSVGSGSSTDTQYF.